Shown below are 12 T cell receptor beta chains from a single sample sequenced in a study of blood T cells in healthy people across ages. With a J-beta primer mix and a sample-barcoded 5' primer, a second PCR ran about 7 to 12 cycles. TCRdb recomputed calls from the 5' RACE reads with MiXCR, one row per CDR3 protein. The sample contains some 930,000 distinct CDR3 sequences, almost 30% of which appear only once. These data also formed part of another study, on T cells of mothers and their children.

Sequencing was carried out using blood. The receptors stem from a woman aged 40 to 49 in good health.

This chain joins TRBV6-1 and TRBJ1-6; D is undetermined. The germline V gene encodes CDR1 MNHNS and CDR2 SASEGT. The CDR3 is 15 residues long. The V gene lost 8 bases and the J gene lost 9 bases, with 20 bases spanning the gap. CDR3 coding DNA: TGTGCCAGCGGGATATCTGGGGAGTCGGCTTCACCCCTCCACTTT. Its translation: CASGISGESASPLHF.

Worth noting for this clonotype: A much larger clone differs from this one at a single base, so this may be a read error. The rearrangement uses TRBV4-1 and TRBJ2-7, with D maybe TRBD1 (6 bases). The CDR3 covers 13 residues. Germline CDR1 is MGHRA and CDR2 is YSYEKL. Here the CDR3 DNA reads TGCGCCAGCAGTATCACAGGGTCGTACGAGCGGTACTTC. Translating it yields CASSITGSYERYF.

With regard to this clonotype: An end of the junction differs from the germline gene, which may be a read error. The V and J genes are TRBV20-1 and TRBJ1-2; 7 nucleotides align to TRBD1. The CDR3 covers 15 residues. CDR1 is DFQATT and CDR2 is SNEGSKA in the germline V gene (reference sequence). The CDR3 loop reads CSPPDRDSSEYGYTF. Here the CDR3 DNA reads TGCAGTCCCCCAGACAGGGACAGTTCTGAATATGGTTACACCTTC.

CDR3: CASSLLTEDYGYTF. The CDR3, as DNA: TGTGCCAGCAGCTTATTGACGGAGGACTATGGCTACACCTTC. The chain links TRBV11-1 to TRBJ1-2; D remains ambiguous. The CDR3 covers 14 residues. Trimming took 2 bases from V and 3 from J, leaving 10 bases between them. Germline assignment: CDR1 SGHAT and CDR2 FQDESV (reference sequence).

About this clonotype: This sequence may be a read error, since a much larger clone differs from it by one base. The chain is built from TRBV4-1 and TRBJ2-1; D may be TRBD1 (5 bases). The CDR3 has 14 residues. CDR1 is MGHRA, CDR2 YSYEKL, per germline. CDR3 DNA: TGCGCCAGCAGCCAGGCTTCAGGGTGGGATGAGCAGGTCTTC. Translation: CASSQASGWDEQVF.

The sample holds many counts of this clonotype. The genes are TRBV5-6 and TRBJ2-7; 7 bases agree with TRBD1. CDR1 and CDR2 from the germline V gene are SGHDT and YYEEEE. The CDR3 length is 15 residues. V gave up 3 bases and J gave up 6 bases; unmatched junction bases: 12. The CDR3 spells CASSSIDREFIEQYF. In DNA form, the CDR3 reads TGTGCCAGCAGCTCCATAGACAGGGAGTTTATCGAGCAGTACTTC.

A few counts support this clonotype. The CDR3: CASSLSQGSGEQYF. The CDR3 DNA reads as TGTGCCAGCAGTTTATCGCAAGGATCGGGCGAGCAGTACTTC. The chain uses TRBV28 and TRBJ2-4, with D uncertain. The J call is uncertain, as TRBJ2-7 better fits the DNA end. CDR1 is MDHEN, CDR2 SYDVKM, per germline. This CDR3 is 14 amino acids long.

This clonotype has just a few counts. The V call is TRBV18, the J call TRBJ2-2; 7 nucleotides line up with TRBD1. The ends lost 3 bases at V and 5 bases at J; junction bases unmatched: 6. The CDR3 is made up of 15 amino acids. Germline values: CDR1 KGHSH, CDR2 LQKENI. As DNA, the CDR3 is TGTGCCAGCTCACCTCTCACAGGGGCGACCGGGGAGCTGTTTTTT. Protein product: CASSPLTGATGELFF.

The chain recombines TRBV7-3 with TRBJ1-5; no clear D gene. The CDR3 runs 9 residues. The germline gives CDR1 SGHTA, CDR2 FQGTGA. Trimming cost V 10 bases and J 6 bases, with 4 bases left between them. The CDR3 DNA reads TGTGCCAACCGTCAGCCCCAGCATTTT. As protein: CANRQPQHF.

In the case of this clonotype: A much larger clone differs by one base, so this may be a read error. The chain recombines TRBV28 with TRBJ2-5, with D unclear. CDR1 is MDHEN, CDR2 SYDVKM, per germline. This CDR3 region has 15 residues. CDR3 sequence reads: CASSLWGSSQEAQYF. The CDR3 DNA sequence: TGTGCCAGCAGTTTATGGGGGTCATCGCAAGAGGCCCAGTACTTC.

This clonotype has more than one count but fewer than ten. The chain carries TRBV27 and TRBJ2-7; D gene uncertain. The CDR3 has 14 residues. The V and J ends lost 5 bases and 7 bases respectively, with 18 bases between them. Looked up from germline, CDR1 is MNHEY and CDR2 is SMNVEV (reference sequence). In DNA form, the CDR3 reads TGTGCCAGCAGTACCGGCCAATTCAACAATGAGCAGTACTTC. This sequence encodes CASSTGQFNNEQYF.

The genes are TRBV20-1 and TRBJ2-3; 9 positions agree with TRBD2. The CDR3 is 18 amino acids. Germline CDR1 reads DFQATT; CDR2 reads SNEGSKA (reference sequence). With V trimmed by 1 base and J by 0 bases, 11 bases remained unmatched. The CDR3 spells CSARVLSGGPTSTDTQYF. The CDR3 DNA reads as TGCAGTGCTAGAGTACTAAGCGGGGGGCCTACTAGCACAGATACGCAGTATTTT.